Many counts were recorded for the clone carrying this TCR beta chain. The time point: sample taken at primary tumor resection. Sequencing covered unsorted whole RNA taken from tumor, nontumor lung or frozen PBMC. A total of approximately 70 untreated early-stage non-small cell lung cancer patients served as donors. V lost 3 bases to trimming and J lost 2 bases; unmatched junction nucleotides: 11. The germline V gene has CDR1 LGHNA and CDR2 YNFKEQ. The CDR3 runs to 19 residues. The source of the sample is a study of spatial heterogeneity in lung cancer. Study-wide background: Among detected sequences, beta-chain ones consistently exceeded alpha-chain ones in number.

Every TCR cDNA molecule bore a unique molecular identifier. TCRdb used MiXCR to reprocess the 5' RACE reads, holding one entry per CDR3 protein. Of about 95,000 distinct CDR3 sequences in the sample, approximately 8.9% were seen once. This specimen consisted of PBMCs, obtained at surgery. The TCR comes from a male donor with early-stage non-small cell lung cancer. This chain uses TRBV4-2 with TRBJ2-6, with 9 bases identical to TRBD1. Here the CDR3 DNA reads TGTGCCAGCAGCCAGGTCTCCGGGACAGGGTATGCTGGGGCCAACGTCCTGACTTTC. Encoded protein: CASSQVSGTGYAGANVLTF.